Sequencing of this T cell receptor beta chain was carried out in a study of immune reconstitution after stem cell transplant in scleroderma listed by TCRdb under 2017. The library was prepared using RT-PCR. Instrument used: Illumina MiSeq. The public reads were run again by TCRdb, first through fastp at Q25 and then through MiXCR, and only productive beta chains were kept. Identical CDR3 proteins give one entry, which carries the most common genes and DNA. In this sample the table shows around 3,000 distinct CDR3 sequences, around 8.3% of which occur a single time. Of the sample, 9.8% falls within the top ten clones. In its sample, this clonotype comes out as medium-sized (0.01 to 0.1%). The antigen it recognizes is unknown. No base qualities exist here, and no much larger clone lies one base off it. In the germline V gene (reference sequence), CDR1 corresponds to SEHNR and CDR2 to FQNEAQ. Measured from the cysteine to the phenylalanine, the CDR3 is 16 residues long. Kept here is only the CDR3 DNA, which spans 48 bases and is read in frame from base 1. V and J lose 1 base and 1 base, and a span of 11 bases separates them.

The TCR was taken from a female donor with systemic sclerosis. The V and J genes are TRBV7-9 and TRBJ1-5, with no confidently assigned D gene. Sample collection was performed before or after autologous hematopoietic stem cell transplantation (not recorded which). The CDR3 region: CASSLVSWYSNQPQHF. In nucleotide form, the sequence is TGTGCCAGCAGCTTAGTTTCGTGGTACAGCAATCAGCCCCAGCATTTT. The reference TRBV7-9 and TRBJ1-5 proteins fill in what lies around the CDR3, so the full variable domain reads DTGVSQNPRHKITKRGQNVTFRCDPISEHNRLYWYRQTLGQGPEFLTYFQNEAQLEKSRLLSDRFSAERPKGSFSTLEIQRTEQGDSAMYLCASSLVSWYSNQPQHFGDGTRLSIL.